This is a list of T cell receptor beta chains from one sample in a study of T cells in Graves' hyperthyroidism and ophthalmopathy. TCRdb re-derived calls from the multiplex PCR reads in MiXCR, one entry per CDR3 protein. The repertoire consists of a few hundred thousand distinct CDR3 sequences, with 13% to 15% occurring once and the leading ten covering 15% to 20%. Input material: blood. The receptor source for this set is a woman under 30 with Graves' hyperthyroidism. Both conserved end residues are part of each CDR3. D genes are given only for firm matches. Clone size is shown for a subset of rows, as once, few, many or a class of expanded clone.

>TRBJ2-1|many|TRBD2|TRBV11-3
TGTGCCAGCAGCTTTAGCGGGATCTCCTACAATGAGCAGTTCTTC
CASSFSGISYNEQFF
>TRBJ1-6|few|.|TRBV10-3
TGTGCCATCAGGCCCACCGGGGGCAATAATTCACCCCTCCACTTT
CAIRPTGGNNSPLHF
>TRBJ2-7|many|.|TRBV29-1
TGCAGCGTTACAGCCTCCTACGAGCAGTACTTC
CSVTASYEQYF
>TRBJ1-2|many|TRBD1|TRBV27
TGTGCCAGCAGTCTCCGGACAGGGGATGGCTACACCTTC
CASSLRTGDGYTF
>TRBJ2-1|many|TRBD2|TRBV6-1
TGTGCCAGCACCAGCGGGAGGAGTTTCTACAATGAGCAGTTCTTC
CASTSGRSFYNEQFF
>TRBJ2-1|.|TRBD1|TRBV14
TGTGCCAGCAGCCCACAGGGGAGCCGTTACAATGAGCAGTTCTTC
CASSPQGSRYNEQFF
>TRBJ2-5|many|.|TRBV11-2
TGTGCCAGCAGCTTCGGGAGTCGGCGAGGGCAAGAGACCCAGTACTTC
CASSFGSRRGQETQYF
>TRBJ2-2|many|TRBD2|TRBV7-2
TGTGCCAGCAGCCGAGGCTGGGCTATGTCTAGCGGGAGCCCGAGGAACACCGGGGAGCTGTTTTTT
CASSRGWAMSSGSPRNTGELFF
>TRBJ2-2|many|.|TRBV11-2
TGTGCCAGCAGCTCTTGGAAACTAGTGGACACCGGGGAGCTGTTTTTT
CASSSWKLVDTGELFF
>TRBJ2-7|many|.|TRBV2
TGTGCCAGCAAGGAGAGCCCTCCTTTCGAGCAGTACTTC
CASKESPPFEQYF
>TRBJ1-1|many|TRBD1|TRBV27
TGTGCCAGCGCCTTTGACAGGGGAGGTGCGGCTTTCTTT
CASAFDRGGAAFF
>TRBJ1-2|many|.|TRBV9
TGTGCCAGCAGCGTAGATCCGGGAGCCTATGGCTACACCTTC
CASSVDPGAYGYTF
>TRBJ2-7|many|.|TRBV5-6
TGTGCCAGCAGCTTAGGAGGGTACATCGAGCAGTACTTC
CASSLGGYIEQYF
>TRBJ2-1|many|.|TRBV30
TGTGCCTGGAGCACCCTGGAGGAGCAGTTCTTC
CAWSTLEEQFF
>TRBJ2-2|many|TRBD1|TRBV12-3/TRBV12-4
TGTGCCTTCCGGACAGGGTCGGGTACTGACACCGGGGAGCTGTTTTTT
CAFRTGSGTDTGELFF
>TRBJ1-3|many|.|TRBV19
TGTGCCAGTAGTACCCACGGCAGCGCTGGAAACACCATATATTTT
CASSTHGSAGNTIYF
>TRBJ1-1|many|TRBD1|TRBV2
TGTGCCAGCAGTGTTCGGGACAGAGCCTCTGAAGCTTTCTTT
CASSVRDRASEAFF
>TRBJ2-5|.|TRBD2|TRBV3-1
TGTGCCAGCAGCTCGAGGGGACTAGCGGGTGCCACGGAGACCCAGTACTTC
CASSSRGLAGATETQYF
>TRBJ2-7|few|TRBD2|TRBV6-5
TGTGCCAGCAGTTACGGTAGGGGACTAGCGGGACTGGGGGAGCAGTACTTC
CASSYGRGLAGLGEQYF
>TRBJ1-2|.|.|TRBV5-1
TGCGCCAGCAGCCTCAGGGACGGGCAGGTTGGCTACACCTTC
CASSLRDGQVGYTF
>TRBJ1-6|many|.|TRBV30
TGTGCCTGGAGTGTGGGTCAACCCCTCCACTTT
CAWSVGQPLHF
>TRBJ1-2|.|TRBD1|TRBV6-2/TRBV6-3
TGTGCCAGCACCAGGGACAGGGATAACTATGGCTACACCTTC
CASTRDRDNYGYTF
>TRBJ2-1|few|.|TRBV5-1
TGCGCCAGCAGCTTGTCCGGGGACTCCTACAATGAGCAGTTCTTC
CASSLSGDSYNEQFF
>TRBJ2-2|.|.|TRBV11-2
TGTGCCAGCAGCTCCCGAGGACGCGGGGACACCGGGGAGCTGTTTTTT
CASSSRGRGDTGELFF
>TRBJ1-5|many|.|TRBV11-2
TGTGCCAGCAGCTTAGACTTCCCCGGGGCCGAAAGGAACCAGCCCCAGCATTTT
CASSLDFPGAERNQPQHF
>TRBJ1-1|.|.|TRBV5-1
TGCGCCAGCAGCTATGTGACAGGTACGAACACTGAAGCTTTCTTT
CASSYVTGTNTEAFF
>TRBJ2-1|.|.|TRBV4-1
TGCGCCAGCAGCCATCCGGACCGTGAGCAGTTCTTC
CASSHPDREQFF
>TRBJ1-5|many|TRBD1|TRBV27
TGTGCCAGCAGTCCCGGACAGGTATACTATAGCGATCAGCCCCAGCATTTT
CASSPGQVYYSDQPQHF
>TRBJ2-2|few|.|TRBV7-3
TGTGCCAGCAGCCGGGGCAGGGGTGACACCGGGGAGCTGTTTTTT
CASSRGRGDTGELFF
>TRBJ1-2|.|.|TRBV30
TGTGCCTGGAGTCCAACGACCTATGGCTACACCTTC
CAWSPTTYGYTF
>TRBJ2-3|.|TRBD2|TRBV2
TGTGCCAGCAGACCTGGGGGGAGGGCAGATACGCAGTATTTT
CASRPGGRADTQYF
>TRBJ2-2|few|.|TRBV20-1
TGCAGTGCCAAGGGCCCCCTGGGCACCGGGGAGCTGTTTTTT
CSAKGPLGTGELFF
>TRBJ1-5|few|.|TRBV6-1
TGTGCCAGCAGACGACAGCCCAATCAGCCCCAGCATTTT
CASRRQPNQPQHF
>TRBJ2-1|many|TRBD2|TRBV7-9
TGTGCCAGCGTAGCGGGAACGACGGGATGGGGTCTCGATGAGCAGTTCTTC
CASVAGTTGWGLDEQFF
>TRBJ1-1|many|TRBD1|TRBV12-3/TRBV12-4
TGTGCCAGCAACTCCCAACGACAGGGTGCGAACACTGAAGCTTTCTTT
CASNSQRQGANTEAFF
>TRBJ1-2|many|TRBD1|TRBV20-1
TGCAGTGCTAGAGTGCCAGGGGGGGCTGCCTCGGGAGGCTACACCTTC
CSARVPGGAASGGYTF
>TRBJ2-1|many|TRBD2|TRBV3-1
TGTGCCAGCAGCCCGACTAGCGACTCCTACAATGAGCAGTTCTTC
CASSPTSDSYNEQFF
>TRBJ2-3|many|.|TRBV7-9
TGTGCCAGCAGCTTGGGTAGCGATTGGACAGATACGCAGTATTTT
CASSLGSDWTDTQYF
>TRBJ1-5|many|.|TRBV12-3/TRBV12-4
TGTGCCAGCAGCCGGGGACGGAGTAGCAATCAGCCCCAGCATTTT
CASSRGRSSNQPQHF
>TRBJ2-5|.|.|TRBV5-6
TGTGCCAGCAGCACCCACGAGGGTGGCTTTGATTGGGTGGCCCAGTACTTC
CASSTHEGGFDWVAQYF
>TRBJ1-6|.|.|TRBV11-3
TGTGCCAGCAGCTGGTGGACGGGCGGGAATAATTCACCCCTCCACTTT
CASSWWTGGNNSPLHF
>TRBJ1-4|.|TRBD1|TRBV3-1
TGTGCCAGCAGCGCCACAGGGGCGAAGAATGAAAAACTGTTTTTT
CASSATGAKNEKLFF
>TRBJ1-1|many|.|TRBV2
TGTGCCAGCAGTGCTTCCCTACAGGAGAGGAACACTGAAGCTTTCTTT
CASSASLQERNTEAFF
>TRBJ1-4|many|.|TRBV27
TGTGCCAGCAGCTATTGGGGGGCGGGTGAAAAACTGTTTTTT
CASSYWGAGEKLFF
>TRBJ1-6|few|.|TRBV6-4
TGTGCCAGCCGGTCCAGGGAGGATTCACCCCTCCACTTT
CASRSREDSPLHF
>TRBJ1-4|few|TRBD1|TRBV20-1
TGCAGTGCCCCGTCGGTGGGGACAGGGGGAAAAACTGTTTTT
CSAPSVGTGGKTVF
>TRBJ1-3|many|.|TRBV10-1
TGCGCCAGCAGCGGTAATTTCGGAAACACCATATATTTT
CASSGNFGNTIYF
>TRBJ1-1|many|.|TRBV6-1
TGTGCCAGCAGGGGGTGGTACACTGAAGCTTTCTTT
CASRGWYTEAFF
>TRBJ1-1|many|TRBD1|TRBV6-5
TGTGCCAGCAGTTACTTGAGCCAGGGGGCCCGTCGGGGCACTGAAGCTTTCTTT
CASSYLSQGARRGTEAFF
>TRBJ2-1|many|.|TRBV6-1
TGTGCCAGCAGTGAGAGTAGGACTACGGTCCACAATGAGCAGTTCTTC
CASSESRTTVHNEQFF
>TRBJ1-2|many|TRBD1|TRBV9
TGTGCCAGCGTTAGGGGGGGACAGGATTCTGGCTACACCTTC
CASVRGGQDSGYTF
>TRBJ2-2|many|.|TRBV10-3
TGTGCCACCACAAACGTGGGGACCGGGGAGCTGTTTTTT
CATTNVGTGELFF
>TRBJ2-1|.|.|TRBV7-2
TGTGCCAGCAGCCCTCAGACAACCTACAATGAGCAGTTCTTC
CASSPQTTYNEQFF
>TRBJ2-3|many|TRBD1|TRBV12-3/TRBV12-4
TGTGCCAGCACCGGGGACAGGGGGACAGATACGCAGTATTTT
CASTGDRGTDTQYF
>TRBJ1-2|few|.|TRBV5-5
TGTGCCAGCAGCTTCTGGTCTCTTGGCTATGGCTACACCTTC
CASSFWSLGYGYTF